These 14 T cell receptor beta chains were sequenced from one sample in a study of T cell repertoires in cytomegalovirus infection. Which antigens these TCRs recognize remains unknown. Each CDR3 protein is one row after TCRdb ran MiXCR on the reads. The sample includes around 300,000 distinct CDR3 sequences, 25% of them seen just once. This sample comprised cultured PBMCs, obtained from culture after CMV antigen stimulation. The receptors here all came from a human donor in good health (CMV status not recorded). Some clones in this sample may be carry-over from other donors' samples.

This clonotype was seen at least ten times. The chain carries TRBV10-2 and TRBJ2-3, with 8 bases identical to TRBD2. J was trimmed by 5 bases and V by 6 bases; bases with no gene match: 7. The CDR3 consists of 14 residues. Germline values: CDR1 WSHSY, CDR2 SAAADI. The CDR3 protein is CASRIAGSGDTQYF. The CDR3 DNA is TGCGCCAGCAGGATAGCGGGAAGTGGAGATACGCAGTATTTT.

Notes on this clonotype: Possible read error: a much larger clone is one base away. The J gene is TRBJ2-1, the V gene TRBV19; 10 nucleotides agree with TRBD2. The CDR3 runs to 18 residues. The junction had 16 bases not matched to a gene; V was cut back by 11 bases and J by 0 bases. CDR1 LNHDA and CDR2 SQIVND come from the germline V gene (reference sequence). Here the CDR3 DNA reads TGTGCCTGTAAGGGTGGACTAGCGGAGAGACCCTCCTACAATGAGCAGTTCTTC. This encodes CACKGGLAERPSYNEQFF.

The rearrangement uses TRBV7-9 and TRBJ2-7; the D gene is possibly TRBD1 (5 bases). The CDR3 is 13 residues long. CDR1 is SEHNR, CDR2 FQNEAQ, per germline (reference sequence). The ends were cut back, 5 bases at V and 4 bases at J, with 12 bases in the middle. CDR3 DNA sequence: TGTGCCAGCAGCCCCGGACACCAATACGAGCAGTACTTC. It specifies CASSPGHQYEQYF.

The V and J genes are TRBV6-6 and TRBJ1-5, with D possibly being TRBD1 (5 bases). Trimming stripped 6 bases from V and 0 bases from J, with 12 bases between. This CDR3 has 15 amino acids. The germline V gene has CDR1 MNHNY and CDR2 SVGAGI (reference sequence). In DNA, the CDR3 is TGTGCCAGCAGGGCCGACAGTAATAGCAATCAGCCCCAGCATTTT. It codes for CASRADSNSNQPQHF.

This clonotype was seen a few times. The rearrangement uses TRBV10-3 and TRBJ1-3; TRBD1 matches at 9 bases. This CDR3 has 14 amino acids. V was pared by 5 bases and J by 3 bases, with 2 bases of the junction left unmatched. The germline V gene has CDR1 ENHRY and CDR2 SYGVKD. CDR3 residues: CAISYRGLGNTIYF. Here the CDR3 DNA reads TGTGCCATCAGTTACAGGGGGCTTGGAAACACCATATATTTT.

This clonotype was seen more than once but under ten times. The chain is built from TRBV5-1 and TRBJ2-7; D uncertain. V lost 1 base and J lost 2, with 16 bases in between. This CDR3 contains 16 residues. Germline-derived CDR1 and CDR2 are SGHRS and YFSETQ. CDR3 coding DNA: TGCGCCAGCAGCTTGACCCCAACACGGACCCCCTACGAGCAGTACGTC. Residues: CASSLTPTRTPYEQYV.

The chain combines TRBV7-2 with TRBJ2-3; 8 bases match TRBD2. This CDR3 is 14 amino acids long. Germline V CDR1 and CDR2: SGHTA, FQGNSA. The J segment lost 6 bases and the V segment lost 1 base, leaving 3 bases of the junction unmatched. CDR3 DNA: TGTGCCAGCAGCTTAGATAGCGGGGCGGATACGCAGTATTTT. Its protein is CASSLDSGADTQYF.

This chain links TRBV5-4 with TRBJ2-7; D may be TRBD1 or TRBD2 (5 bases each). The CDR3 sequence is 14 residues long. V dropped 1 base and J dropped 4 bases, with 12 bases sitting between them. The V gene's germline CDR1 is SGHNT and CDR2 YYREEE (reference sequence). The CDR3 region is CASSLTGDPYEQYF. CDR3 coding DNA: TGTGCCAGCAGCTTGACTGGGGACCCTTACGAGCAGTACTTC.

The rearrangement joins TRBV2 to TRBJ1-4; a weak D match, TRBD1 (5 bases). The germline V and J ends were trimmed by 5 bases and 4 bases, with 11 bases remaining between them. CDR3 length: 14 residues. In germline, CDR1 is SNHLY, CDR2 FYNNEI. CDR3 residues: CASSMTVYNEKLFF. The CDR3 nucleotides read TGTGCCAGCAGTATGACAGTCTATAATGAAAAACTGTTTTTT.

The rearrangement uses TRBV4-1 and TRBJ2-6; D is possibly TRBD1 (5 bases). The germline V and J ends were trimmed by 3 bases and 1 base, with 16 bases remaining between them. Looked up from germline, CDR1 is MGHRA and CDR2 is YSYEKL. CDR3 length: 18 amino acids. Here the CDR3 reads CASSQGQGVRSGANVLTF. CDR3 DNA: TGCGCCAGCAGCCAGGGCCAAGGGGTACGGTCTGGGGCCAACGTCCTGACTTTC.

This chain links TRBV5-1 with TRBJ2-5; a weak D match, TRBD2 (6 bases). This CDR3 has 14 amino acids. From germline, CDR1 is SGHRS and CDR2 YFSETQ. V lost 7 bases and J 4 bases, leaving 17 bases between the germline ends. The CDR3 loop is CASRHGLQGETQYF. The CDR3, as DNA: TGCGCCAGCCGTCATGGACTACAAGGAGAGACCCAGTACTTC.

This clonotype was seen only a few times. V and J are TRBV7-2 and TRBJ1-1; perhaps TRBD1 as D (5 bases). Looked up from germline, CDR1 is SGHTA and CDR2 is FQGNSA. The CDR3 loop spans 13 amino acids. Trimming removed 8 bases from V and 8 bases from J, with 18 bases in between. The CDR3 reads CASLRDQLLEAFF. The CDR3 DNA follows: TGTGCCAGCCTCCGGGACCAACTCCTCGAAGCTTTCTTT.

This clonotype occurred a few times. This rearrangement joins TRBV29-1 to TRBJ1-5; no firm D call. Germline V lookup: CDR1 SQVTM, CDR2 ANQGSEA. V was clipped by 8 bases and J by 7 bases, with 15 bases between them. The length of the CDR3 is 12 residues. The DNA of the CDR3 is TGCAGCATCGGGGAGATTGGGCAGCCCCAGCATTTT. This sequence encodes CSIGEIGQPQHF.

This clonotype appeared a few times. V usage is TRBV28 and J usage is TRBJ2-3; 10 bases match TRBD2. The CDR3 has 15 amino acids. With 5 bases clipped from V and 5 bases from J, the junction kept 7 bases outside the gene matches. The germline V gene has CDR1 MDHEN and CDR2 SYDVKM. CDR3 region: CASSESGRALDTQYF. The DNA for the CDR3 is TGTGCCAGCAGTGAGAGCGGGAGGGCCTTAGATACGCAGTATTTT.